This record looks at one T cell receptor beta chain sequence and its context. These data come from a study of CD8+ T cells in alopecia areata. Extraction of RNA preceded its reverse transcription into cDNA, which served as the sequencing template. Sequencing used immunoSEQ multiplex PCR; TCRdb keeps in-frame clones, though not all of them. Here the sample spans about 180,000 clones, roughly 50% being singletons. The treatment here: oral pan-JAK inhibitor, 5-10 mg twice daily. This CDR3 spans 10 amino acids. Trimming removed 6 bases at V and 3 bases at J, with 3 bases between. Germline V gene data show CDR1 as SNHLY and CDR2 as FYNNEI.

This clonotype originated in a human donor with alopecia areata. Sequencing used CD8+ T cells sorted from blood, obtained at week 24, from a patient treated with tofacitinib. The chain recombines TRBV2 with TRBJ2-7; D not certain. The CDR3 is CASRIYEQYF. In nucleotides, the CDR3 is TGTGCCAGCAGGATCTACGAGCAGTACTTC.